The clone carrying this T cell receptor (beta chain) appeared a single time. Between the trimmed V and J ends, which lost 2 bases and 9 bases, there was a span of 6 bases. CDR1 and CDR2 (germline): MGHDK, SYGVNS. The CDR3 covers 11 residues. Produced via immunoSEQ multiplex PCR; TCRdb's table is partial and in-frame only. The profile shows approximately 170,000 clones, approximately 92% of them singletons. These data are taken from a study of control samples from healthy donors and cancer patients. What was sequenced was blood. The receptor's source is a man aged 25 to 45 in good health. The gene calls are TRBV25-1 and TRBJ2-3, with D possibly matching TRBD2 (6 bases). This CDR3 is CASSEGRTQYF. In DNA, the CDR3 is TGTGCCAGCAGTGAAGGGAGGACGCAGTATTTT. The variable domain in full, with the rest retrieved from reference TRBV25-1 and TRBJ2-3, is EADIYQTPRYLVIGTGKKITLECSQTMGHDKMYWYQQDPGMELHLIHYSYGVNSTEKGDLSSESTVSRIRTEHFPLTLESARPSHTSQYLCASSEGRTQYFGPGTRLTVL.